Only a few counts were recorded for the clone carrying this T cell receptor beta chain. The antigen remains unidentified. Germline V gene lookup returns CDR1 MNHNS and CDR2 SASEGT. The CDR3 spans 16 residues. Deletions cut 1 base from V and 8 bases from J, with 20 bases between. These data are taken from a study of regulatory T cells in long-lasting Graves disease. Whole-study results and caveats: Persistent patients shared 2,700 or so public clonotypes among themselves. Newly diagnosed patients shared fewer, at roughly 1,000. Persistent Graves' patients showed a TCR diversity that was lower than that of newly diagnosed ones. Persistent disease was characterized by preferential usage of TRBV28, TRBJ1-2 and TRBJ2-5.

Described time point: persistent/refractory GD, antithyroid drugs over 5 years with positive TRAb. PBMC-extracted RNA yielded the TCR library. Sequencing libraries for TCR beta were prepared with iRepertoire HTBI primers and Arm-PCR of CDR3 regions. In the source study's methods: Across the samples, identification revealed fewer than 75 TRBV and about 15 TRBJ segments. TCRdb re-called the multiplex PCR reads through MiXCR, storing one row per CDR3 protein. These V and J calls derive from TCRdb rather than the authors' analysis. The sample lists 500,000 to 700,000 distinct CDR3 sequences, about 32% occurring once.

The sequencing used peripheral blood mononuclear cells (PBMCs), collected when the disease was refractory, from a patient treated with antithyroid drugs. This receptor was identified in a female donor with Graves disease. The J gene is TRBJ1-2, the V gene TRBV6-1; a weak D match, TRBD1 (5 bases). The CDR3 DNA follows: TGTGCCAGCAGTGAAGGAGTTTGGCAGGGTCCTCGAGGCTACACCTTC. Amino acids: CASSEGVWQGPRGYTF.